These 3 T cell receptor beta chains came from one sample sequenced in a study of blood T cells in healthy people across ages. Combining a sample-barcoded 5' primer with a J-beta primer mix, a second PCR ran for 7 to 11 cycles. TCRdb used MiXCR to reprocess the 5' RACE reads, holding one entry per CDR3 protein. The table lists 700,000 to 850,000 distinct CDR3 sequences, 53% of them singletons. Specimen: blood. Receptors originate from a man aged 80 or over in good health.

CDR3 in amino acids: CASSSTDRVHGYTF. In DNA form, the CDR3 reads TGTGCCAGCAGTTCCACCGACAGGGTCCATGGCTACACCTTC. The chain employs TRBV6-5 and TRBJ1-2; 7 nucleotides align to TRBD1. Germline V CDR1 and CDR2: MNHEY, SVGAGI. The CDR3 is 14 amino acids. J lost 6 bases, V lost 4 bases, and 8 bases had no gene match.

This clonotype has more than one count but fewer than ten. This chain connects TRBV20-1 to TRBJ2-1, with 12 bases matching TRBD2. The CDR3 loop spans 16 amino acids. Germline-derived CDR1 and CDR2 are DFQATT and SNEGSKA (reference sequence). Trimming at V came to 6 bases and at J to 7 bases, leaving 13 bases not matched to a gene. Here the CDR3 reads CSARETLAGGNNEQFF. The CDR3 region has the DNA TGCAGTGCCCGAGAGACCCTAGCGGGAGGGAATAATGAGCAGTTCTTC.

Regarding this clonotype: The junction and the germline gene differ at one end; a read error may be behind it. The V and J genes are TRBV20-1 and TRBJ1-6, with TRBD1 matching over 7 bases. CDR3 length equals 17 residues. The V gene's germline CDR1 is DFQATT and CDR2 SNEGSKA (reference sequence). The CDR3 reads CSAREEGAQAYNSPLHF. CDR3 bases: TGCAGTGCTAGAGAGGAGGGGGCGCAGGCCTATAATTCGCCCCTCCACTTT.